What follows are 30 T cell receptor beta chains derived from one specimen sequenced in a study of CD8 T cells in Susac syndrome. RNA, at about 0.45 to 1 ug, was reverse transcribed with random hexamers. TCRdb passed the immunoSEQ multiplex PCR reads through MiXCR, listing each CDR3 protein once. This table has 15,000 to 20,000 distinct CDR3 sequences, around 96% appearing once. Sequencing input: CD8+ T cells from PBMCs. These receptors originate from a human donor in good health.

The chain couples TRBV7-8 to TRBJ1-1; D is ambiguous. The CDR3 is 13 amino acids. Germline loops: CDR1 SGHVS, CDR2 FQNEAQ. Trimming took 1 base from V and 7 from J, leaving 10 bases between them. CDR3 sequence (DNA): TGTGCCAGCAGCTTAGATGGAGGAATTGAAGCTTTCTTT. It translates to CASSLDGGIEAFF.

The V and J genes are TRBV4-1 and TRBJ2-1; maybe TRBD1 (6 bases). V was trimmed by 0 bases and J by 6 bases, leaving 18 bases between them. Germline V CDR1 and CDR2: MGHRA, YSYEKL. CDR3 length: 17 amino acids. The DNA of the CDR3 is TGCGCCAGCAGCCAAGATTCCGGGCTTTTCAGGGGCAATGAGCAGTTCTTC. Protein sequence: CASSQDSGLFRGNEQFF.

The chain employs TRBV19 and TRBJ1-3; D might be TRBD1 (5 bases). This CDR3 has 15 residues. Germline V gene lookup returns CDR1 LNHDA and CDR2 SQIVND (reference sequence). V dropped 8 bases and J dropped 0 bases, with 14 bases sitting between them. CDR3 nucleotide sequence: TGTGCCAGTCGGACAACTCCCTTCTCTGGAAACACCATATATTTT. Translated: CASRTTPFSGNTIYF.

This sequence joins TRBV3-1 and TRBJ2-7, with 12 bases that match TRBD2. J lost 5 bases, V lost 4 bases, and 6 bases had no gene match. Germline V gene data show CDR1 as LGHDT and CDR2 as YNNKEL (reference sequence). This CDR3 spans 15 amino acids. CDR3 protein: CASSPGLAGTNEQYF. CDR3 bases: TGTGCCAGCAGCCCGGGACTAGCGGGCACAAACGAGCAGTACTTC.

This clonotype was counted once. The chain is built from TRBV13 and TRBJ2-1, with 8 bases fitting TRBD2. This CDR3 region has 15 residues. V shed 5 bases and J 7 bases; nucleotides not matched to a gene: 10. Per germline, CDR1 PRHDT and CDR2 FYEKMQ (reference sequence). CDR3 DNA: TGTGCCAGCAGCCTCGAAGTAGCGGGATCAAATGAGCAGTTCTTC. It codes for CASSLEVAGSNEQFF. Looking up the rest from reference TRBV13 and TRBJ2-1 gives the full variable domain: AAGVIQSPRHLIKEKRETATLKCYPIPRHDTVYWYQQGPGQDPQFLISFYEKMQSDKGSIPDRFSAQQFSDYHSELNMSSLELGDSALYFCASSLEVAGSNEQFFGPGTRLTVL.

The rearrangement uses TRBV4-1 and TRBJ2-7; the D is unclear. Trimming pared 0 bases from V and 0 bases from J, leaving 18 bases between. Germline loops: CDR1 MGHRA, CDR2 YSYEKL. The CDR3 is 18 amino acids. The CDR3 nucleotides read TGCGCCAGCAGCCAAGAAGAGGTGATGCCAGGAAGCTCCTACGAGCAGTACTTC. Protein sequence: CASSQEEVMPGSSYEQYF.

About this clonotype: An end of the junction does not agree with germline; a read error may underlie this. The V call is TRBV7-9, the J call TRBJ1-1; tentatively, D is TRBD1 (6 bases). This CDR3 has 14 residues. Germline V gene sequence: CDR1 SEHNR, CDR2 FQNEAQ (reference sequence). The CDR3 reads CASSPRDMNTEAFF. The CDR3 nucleotides read TGTGCCAGCAGCCCGCGGGACATGAACACTGAAGCCTTCTTT.

This clonotype was observed once. V usage is TRBV27 and J usage is TRBJ2-1; 7 bases align to TRBD2. CDR3 size: 15 residues. Trimming removed 2 bases from V and 6 bases from J; junction bases left unmatched: 7. CDR1 and CDR2 from the germline V gene are MNHEY and SMNVEV (reference sequence). The CDR3 protein is CASSLVPSGVNEQFF. The DNA of the CDR3 is TGTGCCAGCAGTTTAGTCCCTAGCGGAGTCAATGAGCAGTTCTTC.

The V gene is TRBV6-2 or TRBV6-3, the J gene TRBJ2-5; D may be TRBD1 (6 bases). Germline CDR1 reads MNHEY; CDR2 reads SVGEGT. The CDR3 is 19 residues long. Trimming cost V 6 bases and J 3 bases, with 29 bases left between them. The CDR3 spells CASRGGPAVRAQRKETQYF. CDR3 nucleotide sequence: TGTGCCAGCAGAGGGGGACCGGCGGTCCGAGCCCAGCGGAAAGAGACCCAGTACTTC.

This clonotype was recorded only once. J is TRBJ2-1 and V is TRBV29-1; no reliable D call. Per germline, CDR1 SQVTM and CDR2 ANQGSEA. V lost 0 bases and J lost 0, with 15 bases in between. The CDR3 is made up of 17 amino acids. The CDR3 DNA follows: TGCAGCGTTGAAGATTGGCTATGGAGTTCCTCCTACAATGAGCAGTTCTTC. Amino acid sequence: CSVEDWLWSSSYNEQFF.

This clonotype was detected only a few times. The chain carries TRBV7-2 and TRBJ2-7; the D is unclear. CDR1 SGHTA and CDR2 FQGNSA come from the germline V gene. V dropped 5 bases and J dropped 2 bases, with 10 bases sitting between them. The CDR3 runs to 13 residues. CDR3 sequence (DNA): TGTGCCAGCAGCCCCGGGCGAGCCTACGAGCAGTACTTC. Translating gives CASSPGRAYEQYF.

The chain carries TRBV29-1 and TRBJ2-1; 8 bases map to TRBD2. The CDR3 spans 14 residues. J gave up 7 bases and V 5 bases, and 10 bases lay outside the gene matches. Germline CDR1 reads SQVTM; CDR2 reads ANQGSEA. The CDR3 reads CSVSLTGGQNEQFF. CDR3 nucleotides: TGCAGCGTTTCGCTAACGGGAGGGCAAAATGAGCAGTTCTTC.

CDR3 coding DNA: TGTGCCAGCAGCCAAAGGCGTGTCAATGAGCAGTTCTTC. This codes for CASSQRRVNEQFF. The chain combines TRBV3-1 with TRBJ2-1; D is ambiguous. Germline values: CDR1 LGHDT, CDR2 YNNKEL (reference sequence). V was cut by 2 bases and J by 6 bases, with 8 bases left in between. This CDR3 contains 13 residues.

The chain links TRBV19 to TRBJ2-7; 12 positions agree with TRBD2. Trimming cost V 5 bases and J 3 bases; bases outside gene matches: 8. The CDR3 contains 16 residues. CDR1 is LNHDA, CDR2 SQIVND, per germline (reference sequence). The DNA of the CDR3 is TGTGCCAGTAGTTCTAAGACTAGCGGGAGTTTCTACGAGCAGTACTTC. It encodes CASSSKTSGSFYEQYF.

This clonotype was observed once. This chain links TRBV28 with TRBJ2-7; 9 nucleotides agree with TRBD1. In germline, CDR1 is MDHEN, CDR2 SYDVKM. The length of the CDR3 is 14 residues. V trimming: 6 bases; J trimming: 3 bases; junction bases outside the gene matches: 6. CDR3 sequence (DNA): TGTGCCAGCAGCCCCGGGACAGGGAACTACGAGCAGTACTTC. Translation gives CASSPGTGNYEQYF.

V usage is TRBV27 and J usage is TRBJ2-7; possibly TRBD1 for D (5 bases). The CDR3 sequence is 13 residues long. The V end lost 2 bases, the J end lost 5 bases, and 10 bases lay between the germline ends. Germline CDR1 and CDR2: MNHEY and SMNVEV (reference sequence). CDR3 sequence: CASSLRGRDEQYV. The CDR3 bases are TGTGCCAGCAGTTTAAGGGGCCGGGACGAGCAGTACGTC.

The V call is TRBV3-1, the J call TRBJ2-1; D gene uncertain. Deletions cut 2 bases from V and 0 bases from J, with 14 bases between. Germline V gene lookup returns CDR1 LGHDT and CDR2 YNNKEL (reference sequence). This CDR3 has 17 amino acids. The CDR3 DNA reads TGTGCCAGCAGCCAACCCCATACCCTGCTCTCCTACAATGAGCAGTTCTTC. It yields the protein CASSQPHTLLSYNEQFF.

J is TRBJ2-7 and V is TRBV7-2, with a possible D match to TRBD2 (6 bases). Trimming pared 3 bases from V and 6 bases from J, leaving 15 bases between. CDR3 length equals 14 residues. Germline V gene data show CDR1 as SGHTA and CDR2 as FQGNSA. This CDR3 reads CASSLVSGDSEQYF. The CDR3 DNA reads as TGTGCCAGCAGCTTGGTTAGTGGGGACTCCGAGCAGTACTTC.

The chain couples TRBV13 to TRBJ2-3; D call uncertain. Trimming stripped 2 bases from V and 4 bases from J, with 4 bases between. There are 12 residues in the CDR3. Germline V gene sequence: CDR1 PRHDT, CDR2 FYEKMQ (reference sequence). The CDR3 sequence: CASSLLSDTQYF. DNA of the CDR3: TGTGCCAGCAGCTTACTCTCAGATACGCAGTATTTT.

This rearrangement joins TRBV5-6 to TRBJ1-1, with D unresolved. Germline V gene lookup returns CDR1 SGHDT and CDR2 YYEEEE. CDR3 size: 14 residues. The V end lost 3 bases, the J end lost 1 base, and 10 bases lay between the germline ends. The CDR3 sequence is CASSSSDWNTEAFF. The CDR3 coding sequence is TGTGCCAGCAGCTCCAGCGACTGGAACACTGAAGCTTTCTTT.

This chain uses TRBV3-1 with TRBJ2-2; TRBD2 matches 8 bases. Germline V gives CDR1 LGHDT, CDR2 YNNKEL (reference sequence). The V and J ends lost 1 base and 3 bases, in that order; junction bases with no gene match: 7. The CDR3 length is 17 residues. In nucleotides, the CDR3 is TGTGCCAGCAGCCAAGTTATTACTAGCGGTTACACCGGGGAGCTGTTTTTT. This gives the protein CASSQVITSGYTGELFF.

J is TRBJ1-3 and V is TRBV27, with 7 nucleotides matching TRBD1. CDR1 and CDR2 from the germline V gene are MNHEY and SMNVEV (reference sequence). J lost 0 bases, V lost 6 bases, and 5 bases had no gene match. CDR3 size: 15 residues. CDR3: CASRQGTSSGNTIYF. The DNA of the CDR3 is TGTGCCAGCAGACAGGGGACTAGCTCTGGAAACACCATATATTTT.

J is TRBJ2-2 and V is TRBV11-2, with D possibly TRBD2 on 6 matching bases. The V gene's germline CDR1 is SGHAT and CDR2 FQNNGV. The CDR3 is 16 amino acids. The V and J ends lost 1 base and 3 bases respectively, with 12 bases between them. CDR3 coding DNA: TGTGCCAGCAGCTTAGGGGGGGAATGGTACACCGGGGAGCTGTTTTTT. Translation: CASSLGGEWYTGELFF.

This chain links TRBV4-3 with TRBJ2-4; 7 bases are a match to TRBD2. Germline CDR1 LGHNA, CDR2 YSLEER. CDR3 length: 14 residues. V shed 0 bases, J shed 8 bases, and the junction held 4 bases outside the gene matches. The CDR3 DNA follows: TGCGCCAGCAGCCAAGATGAGGGGAGGGACATTCAGTACTTC. Translating gives CASSQDEGRDIQYF.

J is TRBJ2-1 and V is TRBV20-1, with D unclear. Trimming took off 2 bases at V and 4 bases at J, with 9 bases between the two ends. The CDR3 is made up of 13 amino acids. CDR1 is DFQATT and CDR2 is SNEGSKA in the germline V gene (reference sequence). The CDR3 region has the DNA TGCAGTGCTAGACGGAGCGAATACAATGAGCAGTTCTTC. Its translation is CSARRSEYNEQFF.

V and J are TRBV7-6 and TRBJ2-3; 13 bases fit TRBD2. CDR3 length: 15 residues. The trim removed 7 bases at V and 5 bases at J, leaving 6 bases unmatched. The germline V gene has CDR1 SGHVS and CDR2 FNYEAQ. The CDR3 reads CASTGLAGVQDTQYF. The CDR3 nucleotides are TGTGCCAGCACCGGACTAGCGGGAGTACAAGATACGCAGTATTTT. Looking up the rest from reference TRBV7-6 and TRBJ2-3 gives the full variable domain: GAGVSQSPRYKVTKRGQDVALRCDPISGHVSLYWYRQALGQGPEFLTYFNYEAQQDKSGLPNDRFSAERPEGSISTLTIQRTEQRDSAMYRCASTGLAGVQDTQYFGPGTRLTVL.

This chain connects TRBV14 to TRBJ1-4; D possibly corresponds to TRBD1 (5 bases). From germline, CDR1 is SGHDN and CDR2 FVKESK. The CDR3 is 13 residues long. V was shortened by 4 bases and J by 10 bases, with 13 bases between the two germline ends. DNA of the CDR3: TGTGCCAGCAGCCCTACAATCGGGGGAAAACTGTTTTTT. This encodes CASSPTIGGKLFF.

The chain combines TRBV2 with TRBJ2-2; D might be TRBD1 (6 bases). The ends were cut back, 11 bases at V and 6 bases at J, with 22 bases in the middle. Germline values: CDR1 SNHLY, CDR2 FYNNEI. The CDR3 sequence is 15 residues long. The CDR3 reads CASTLSGEMAGELFF. Here the CDR3 DNA reads TGTGCCTCTACACTTTCAGGGGAGATGGCCGGGGAGCTGTTTTTT.

This clonotype was detected a few times. This rearrangement joins TRBV7-9 to TRBJ2-7; D perhaps matches TRBD2 (5 bases). V lost 7 bases and J lost 0, with 25 bases in between. Germline V lookup: CDR1 SEHNR, CDR2 FQNEAQ (reference sequence). This CDR3 comprises 18 residues. Here the CDR3 DNA reads TGTGCCAGCACCCGAGGATCGTCAGCGGAGGAGTTCTCCTACGAGCAGTACTTC. Protein: CASTRGSSAEEFSYEQYF.

The chain has TRBV2 and TRBJ2-7; D perhaps matches TRBD1 (5 bases). From germline, CDR1 is SNHLY and CDR2 FYNNEI. V was shortened by 10 bases and J by 0 bases, with 13 bases between the two germline ends. The CDR3 spans 13 residues. CDR3 protein: CATTVTPSYEQYF. The CDR3 nucleotides are TGTGCCACGACAGTGACGCCCTCCTACGAGCAGTACTTC. The complete variable domain, with remaining parts taken from reference TRBV2 and TRBJ2-7, reads EPEVTQTPSHQVTQMGQEVILRCVPISNHLYFYWYRQILGQKVEFLVSFYNNEISEKSEIFDDQFSVERPDGSNFTLKIRSTKLEDSAMYFCATTVTPSYEQYFGPGTRLTVT.